These 23 T cell receptor beta chains came from one sample sequenced in a study of T cells in Graves' hyperthyroidism and ophthalmopathy. What was amplified from RNA transcripts were TCR beta CDR3 regions. RT-PCR in the first round (using the HTBI primer set) targeted the TCR CDR3. Via MiXCR, TCRdb re-called the multiplex PCR reads, giving one row per CDR3 protein. This repertoire shows 690,000 or so distinct CDR3 sequences, around 20% found once; its top ten account for roughly a sixth. Sequencing was performed on blood. The source is a woman between 45 and 65 years old with Graves' hyperthyroidism that later progressed to Graves' ophthalmopathy.

This clonotype was seen ten or more times. The chain is built from TRBV20-1 and TRBJ1-1, with 7 bases matching TRBD1. The CDR3 has 14 amino acids. The germline V gene has CDR1 DFQATT and CDR2 SNEGSKA (reference sequence). V shed 3 bases, J shed 0 bases, and the junction held 4 bases outside the gene matches. The CDR3 loop is CSASRGQMNTEAFF. Here the CDR3 DNA reads TGCAGTGCTAGTAGGGGACAGATGAACACTGAAGCTTTCTTT.

The rearrangement links TRBV11-2 to TRBJ1-2; perhaps TRBD1 as D (5 bases). The CDR3 extends over 15 amino acids. V lost 0 bases, J lost 7 bases, and 15 bases lay in between. CDR1 is SGHAT, CDR2 FQNNGV, per germline. The CDR3 is CASSLDPGGVGGYTF. The CDR3 DNA is TGTGCCAGCAGCTTAGATCCCGGGGGGGTCGGTGGCTACACCTTC.

The genes are TRBV6-6 and TRBJ2-1, with D hard to call. V was shortened by 2 bases and J by 1 base, with 12 bases between the two germline ends. This CDR3 has 16 amino acids. CDR1 is MNHNY and CDR2 is SVGAGI in the germline V gene (reference sequence). This CDR3 is CASSYTPGPSYNEQFF. CDR3 DNA sequence: TGTGCCAGCAGTTACACCCCGGGCCCATCCTACAATGAGCAGTTCTTC.

This chain joins TRBV7-9 and TRBJ1-2, with D unresolved. Trimming left V 5 bases short and J 4 bases short, with 20 bases between. Per the germline V gene, CDR1 is SEHNR and CDR2 is FQNEAQ (reference sequence). The length of the CDR3 is 16 residues. This CDR3 reads CASSTAGGGPGYGYTF. CDR3 nucleotide sequence: TGTGCCAGCAGCACAGCGGGTGGAGGTCCAGGCTATGGCTACACCTTC.

The chain links TRBV10-3 to TRBJ2-7; a weak D match, TRBD1 (5 bases). V dropped 1 base and J dropped 0 bases, with 16 bases sitting between them. Germline values: CDR1 ENHRY, CDR2 SYGVKD. The CDR3 runs to 17 residues. The CDR3 is CAISEFTDSRSSYEQYF. For the CDR3, the DNA is TGTGCCATCAGTGAGTTTACAGACAGTCGGAGCTCCTACGAGCAGTACTTC.

The chain combines TRBV6-1 with TRBJ1-5; 7 positions agree with TRBD1. Germline values: CDR1 MNHNS, CDR2 SASEGT. The CDR3 consists of 18 residues. Losses at the gene ends were 6 bases for V and 0 bases for J; bases not matched to a gene: 14. CDR3 DNA sequence: TGTGCCAGCAGGCAGGGGGTGGATGGCCTCTATAGCAATCAGCCCCAGCATTTT. Amino acids: CASRQGVDGLYSNQPQHF.

With respect to this clonotype: Given a much more abundant clone one base away, this may be a read error. V usage is TRBV6-5 and J usage is TRBJ1-1, with D possibly TRBD1 on 5 matching bases. The V and J ends lost 2 bases and 0 bases respectively, with 7 bases between them. Looked up from germline, CDR1 is MNHEY and CDR2 is SVGAGI. CDR3 length: 14 residues. The CDR3 region has the DNA TGTGCCAGCAGTTACGGGGGGATGAACACTGAAGCTTTCTTT. Residues: CASSYGGMNTEAFF.

A few counts support this clonotype. This rearrangement joins TRBV19 to TRBJ1-2, with 9 bases matching TRBD1. The germline gives CDR1 LNHDA, CDR2 SQIVND (reference sequence). CDR3 length equals 14 residues. The V and J ends lost 3 bases and 7 bases, in that order; junction bases with no gene match: 6. CDR3 nucleotides: TGTGCCAGTAGTATCTCCGGGACAGGGTTTGGCTACACCTTC. Translated, it gives CASSISGTGFGYTF. Full variable domain (remainder filled in from reference TRBV19 and TRBJ1-2): DGGITQSPKYLFRKEGQNVTLSCEQNLNHDAMYWYRQDPGQGLRLIYYSQIVNDFQKGDIAEGYSVSREKKESFPLTVTSAQKNPTAFYLCASSISGTGFGYTFGSGTRLTVV.

A few counts support this clonotype. V usage is TRBV15 and J usage is TRBJ1-4; TRBD1 aligns across 9 bases. Looked up from germline, CDR1 is LNHNV and CDR2 is YYDKDF (reference sequence). Losses at the gene ends were 5 bases for V and 4 bases for J; bases not matched to a gene: 2. This CDR3 spans 14 amino acids. This CDR3 reads CATSEGQGNEKLFF. Written as DNA, the CDR3 is TGTGCCACCAGCGAGGGACAGGGTAATGAAAAACTGTTTTTT.

About this clonotype itself: A clone one base away is much larger, so this may be a read error. The rearrangement uses TRBV7-2 and TRBJ2-5; D gene unclear. Trimming took off 5 bases at V and 7 bases at J, with 14 bases between the two ends. The length of the CDR3 is 13 residues. Germline lookup yields CDR1 SGHTA and CDR2 FQGNSA. The CDR3 here is CASSPALKGTQYF. The DNA of the CDR3 is TGTGCCAGCAGCCCAGCCCTGAAAGGGACCCAGTACTTC. The entire variable domain, with the rest obtained from reference TRBV7-2 and TRBJ2-5, is as follows: GAGVSQSPSNKVTEKGKDVELRCDPISGHTALYWYRQSLGQGLEFLIYFQGNSAPDKSGLPSDRFSAERTGGSVSTLTIQRTQQEDSAVYLCASSPALKGTQYFGPGTRLLVL.

This clonotype was recorded at least ten times. The chain employs TRBV12-3 or TRBV12-4 and TRBJ2-1; 8 bases match TRBD1. The ends lost 6 bases at V and 2 bases at J; junction bases unmatched: 3. The CDR3 has 14 amino acids. CDR3 sequence: CASSLDRAYNEQFF. CDR3 DNA sequence: TGTGCCAGCAGCTTGGACAGGGCCTACAATGAGCAGTTCTTC.

This clonotype was seen only a few times. V gene TRBV27 combines with J gene TRBJ2-1; D uncertain. Germline assignment: CDR1 MNHEY and CDR2 SMNVEV (reference sequence). The CDR3 has 14 residues. Between the trimmed V and J ends, which lost 7 bases and 1 base, there was a span of 11 bases. This chain's CDR3 is CASMGLSSYNEQFF. CDR3 in DNA: TGTGCCAGCATGGGCCTCTCTTCCTACAATGAGCAGTTCTTC.

This clonotype was observed a few times. V usage is TRBV13 and J usage is TRBJ1-3; D remains unclear. The CDR3 is 14 amino acids. Germline loops: CDR1 PRHDT, CDR2 FYEKMQ (reference sequence). Trimming stripped 3 bases from V and 4 bases from J, with 10 bases between. CDR3 DNA sequence: TGTGCCAGCAGCTTTAACCTCCTCGGAAACACCATATATTTT. Protein product: CASSFNLLGNTIYF.

The chain couples TRBV24-1 to TRBJ2-1; 10 bases match TRBD1. Trimming at V came to 5 bases and at J to 3 bases, leaving 6 bases not matched to a gene. The germline gives CDR1 KGHDR, CDR2 SFDVKD. The CDR3 loop spans 16 amino acids. Written as DNA, the CDR3 is TGTGCCACCAGTGCCCTGGGACAGGGGTTCTACAATGAGCAGTTCTTC. It yields the protein CATSALGQGFYNEQFF.

The rearrangement joins TRBV20-1 to TRBJ2-5; possibly TRBD2 for D (6 bases). V was cut by 2 bases and J by 1 base, with 20 bases left in between. The germline V gene has CDR1 DFQATT and CDR2 SNEGSKA (reference sequence). The CDR3 sequence is 17 residues long. CDR3: CSARKTAGTAFQETQYF. DNA of the CDR3: TGCAGTGCTAGAAAGACAGCCGGGACTGCGTTCCAAGAGACCCAGTACTTC.

The sample holds a few counts of this clonotype. The chain is built from TRBV4-1 and TRBJ1-6; D is unresolved. CDR1 is MGHRA, CDR2 YSYEKL, per germline. V was cut by 1 base and J by 7 bases, with 11 bases left in between. This CDR3 is 15 amino acids long. This CDR3 reads CASSQVWIGNSPLHF. In nucleotides, the CDR3 is TGCGCCAGCAGCCAAGTGTGGATAGGGAATTCACCCCTCCACTTT.

This clonotype was observed many times. V is TRBV12-3 or TRBV12-4 and J is TRBJ1-2; TRBD1 matches 7 bases. Unmatched junction bases numbered 9, after V lost 4 bases and J lost 4 bases. This CDR3 contains 15 residues. The CDR3: CASSSTGLSVYGYTF. CDR3 nucleotides: TGTGCCAGCAGTTCGACAGGGCTTTCAGTCTATGGCTACACCTTC.

The rearrangement joins TRBV6-5 to TRBJ2-5; D remains unclear. Trimming took 0 bases from V and 4 from J, leaving 12 bases between them. This CDR3 contains 15 residues. The germline gives CDR1 MNHEY, CDR2 SVGAGI. CDR3 coding DNA: TGTGCCAGCAGTTACTCGAAGGTTGCAGGAGAGACCCAGTACTTC. The encoded protein is CASSYSKVAGETQYF.

The chain combines TRBV5-1 with TRBJ1-5; D remains unclear. The CDR3 contains 14 residues. The germline CDR1 and CDR2 sequences are SGHRS and YFSETQ. V was clipped by 4 bases and J by 2 bases, with 10 bases between them. The CDR3 reads CASSAHGGNQPQHF. DNA for the CDR3: TGCGCCAGCAGCGCACACGGCGGCAATCAGCCCCAGCATTTT.

Comment on this clonotype: This may stem from a read error, because a much larger clone lies one nucleotide away. The chain is built from TRBV12-3 or TRBV12-4 and TRBJ2-7; TRBD1 agrees at 7 bases. CDR3 length equals 14 residues. With 10 bases clipped from V and 1 base from J, the junction kept 10 bases outside the gene matches. DNA of the CDR3: TGTGCCATCAAGGCGAGACAGGGATCCTACGAGCAGTACTTC. This codes for CAIKARQGSYEQYF.

This clonotype was seen at least ten times. The chain uses TRBV7-2 and TRBJ2-3; 8 bases map to TRBD2. This CDR3 has 18 residues. Trimming removed 5 bases from V and 2 bases from J; junction bases left unmatched: 15. Germline CDR1 SGHTA, CDR2 FQGNSA. CDR3 amino acids: CASSPTGEAGANTDTQYF. The DNA for the CDR3 is TGTGCCAGCAGCCCCACGGGGGAAGCGGGGGCGAACACAGATACGCAGTATTTT.

This clonotype was recorded a few times. The chain carries TRBV20-1 and TRBJ2-5; 9 bases are a match to TRBD2. The junction had 0 bases not matched to a gene; V was cut back by 3 bases and J by 4 bases. CDR3 size: 12 residues. Germline V gives CDR1 DFQATT, CDR2 SNEGSKA (reference sequence). The CDR3 bases are TGCAGTGCTAGGACTAGCGGAGAGACCCAGTACTTC. This sequence encodes CSARTSGETQYF.

This clonotype was detected many times. The rearrangement joins TRBV5-5 to TRBJ1-1; unclear D gene. The CDR3 has 12 amino acids. Trimming cost V 7 bases and J 3 bases, with 10 bases left between them. Germline CDR1 is SGHKS and CDR2 is YYEKEE (reference sequence). In DNA, the CDR3 is TGTGCCAGCGACCAGGAGCACACTGAAGCTTTCTTT. This gives the protein CASDQEHTEAFF.